The present TCR beta chain was sequenced within a study of radiation and T cells in renal cell carcinoma. About the study: Nephrectomy followed 15 Gy stereotactic body radiation by 4 weeks.

The time point here: blood 2 weeks post-SBRT. The treatment: 15 Gy SBRT to primary tumor, nephrectomy 4 weeks later. Produced via immunoSEQ multiplex PCR; TCRdb's table is partial and in-frame only. The sample yields 60,000 to 65,000 clones, about 80% seen once. CDR3 length equals 14 residues. Germline V gene data show CDR1 as SEHNR and CDR2 as FQNEAQ (reference sequence). The V end lost 0 bases, the J end lost 9 bases, and 13 bases lay between the germline ends. This specimen consisted of blood, obtained from a patient whose treatment included radiotherapy and nephrectomy. The rearrangement joins TRBV7-9 to TRBJ2-3; no firm D call. The TCR sequence derives from a man aged 60 to 75 with renal cell carcinoma. This CDR3 is CASSLANQGFTQYF. The CDR3 DNA follows: TGTGCCAGCAGCTTAGCGAACCAAGGGTTCACGCAGTATTTT.